The clone carrying this TCR beta chain was counted a single time. The sample belongs to a study of blood T cell repertoires in COVID-19. Recruitment covered 25 or so US areas and drew participants whose ages spanned roughly 18 to 100 years. Categorization into cohorts depended on clinical history that participants reported. Clones were read by immunoSEQ multiplex PCR, and TCRdb kept only the in-frame ones, dropping some. The table lists roughly 250,000 clones, around 90% of them singletons, with around 1.8% in the top ten. V was trimmed by 4 bases and J by 2 bases, leaving 11 bases between them. This CDR3 is built from 15 residues. CDR1 and CDR2 from the germline V gene are MGHDK and SYGVNS.

The TCR comes from a woman in her late teens or twenties who had recovered from COVID-19. The chain recombines TRBV25-1 with TRBJ2-2; a weak D match, TRBD1 (6 bases). Sequenced input: PBMCs or T cells enriched from blood (not recorded which). The CDR3 sequence: CASSVTGTNTGELFF. The CDR3 DNA reads as TGTGCCAGCAGTGTGACAGGCACAAACACCGGGGAGCTGTTTTTT.